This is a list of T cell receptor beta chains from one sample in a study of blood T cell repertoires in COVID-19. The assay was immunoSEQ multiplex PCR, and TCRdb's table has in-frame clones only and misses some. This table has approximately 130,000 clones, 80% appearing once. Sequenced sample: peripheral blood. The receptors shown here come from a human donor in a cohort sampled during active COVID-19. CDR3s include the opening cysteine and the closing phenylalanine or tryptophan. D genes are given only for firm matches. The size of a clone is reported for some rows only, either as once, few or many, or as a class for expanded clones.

CDR3: CASSPYPGQATDTQYF; DNA: TGTGCCAGCAGCCCCTATCCTGGACAGGCCACAGATACGCAGTATTTT; V: TRBV7-9; size: .; J: TRBJ2-3; D: TRBD1
CDR3: CASSKLSHEQYF; DNA: TGTGCCAGCAGCAAACTATCCCACGAGCAGTACTTC; V: TRBV21-1; size: once; J: TRBJ2-7; D: .
CDR3: CASTLSPQGDYGYTF; DNA: TGTGCCAGCACCCTCTCACCACAGGGGGACTATGGCTACACCTTC; V: TRBV9; size: .; J: TRBJ1-2; D: TRBD1
CDR3: CASSEPGQGNQPQHF; DNA: TGTGCCAGCAGTGAACCGGGACAGGGGAACCAGCCCCAGCATTTT; V: TRBV25-1; size: few; J: TRBJ1-5; D: TRBD1
CDR3: CASSPSAVMNTGELFF; DNA: TGTGCCAGCAGCCCATCAGCGGTAATGAACACCGGGGAGCTGTTTTTT; V: TRBV7-6; size: .; J: TRBJ2-2; D: .
CDR3: CASSIQGGGNEQFF; DNA: TGTGCCAGCAGCATACAGGGCGGAGGCAATGAGCAGTTCTTC; V: TRBV6-4; size: .; J: TRBJ2-1; D: .
CDR3: CASSLMGHINTEAFF; DNA: TGTGCCAGCAGCCTCATGGGACACATTAACACTGAAGCTTTCTTT; V: TRBV2; size: few; J: TRBJ1-1; D: .
CDR3: CASSGQVYEQYF; DNA: TGTGCCAGCAGCGGACAGGTCTACGAGCAGTACTTC; V: TRBV11-2; size: few; J: TRBJ2-7; D: TRBD1
CDR3: CASSQGRLAISTDTQYF; DNA: TGCGCCAGCAGCCAAGGTCGGTTAGCGATAAGCACAGATACGCAGTATTTT; V: TRBV4-3; size: few; J: TRBJ2-3; D: .
CDR3: CASSSGTASNQPQHF; DNA: TGTGCCAGCAGTTCGGGGACAGCTAGCAATCAGCCCCAGCATTTT; V: TRBV28; size: .; J: TRBJ1-5; D: TRBD1
CDR3: CASSRPAATGELFF; DNA: TGTGCCAGCAGCCGACCGGCGGCCACCGGGGAGCTGTTTTTT; V: TRBV6-2/TRBV6-3; size: .; J: TRBJ2-2; D: .
CDR3: CASSKGALDYEQYF; DNA: TGTGCCAGCAGCAAAGGAGCGCTCGACTACGAGCAGTACTTC; V: TRBV11-2; size: .; J: TRBJ2-7; D: .
CDR3: CASSDTDTYEQYF; DNA: TGTGCCAGCAGTGATACAGACACCTACGAGCAGTACTTC; V: TRBV25-1; size: .; J: TRBJ2-7; D: .
CDR3: CATSDLDSPYNEQFF; DNA: TGTGCCACCAGTGATTTGGACAGCCCATACAATGAGCAGTTCTTC; V: TRBV24-1; size: .; J: TRBJ2-1; D: .
CDR3: CASRMAGGNTIYF; DNA: TGTGCCAGCAGGATGGCGGGTGGAAACACCATATATTTT; V: TRBV6-5; size: .; J: TRBJ1-3; D: .
CDR3: CASSPGQNQPQHF; DNA: TGCGCCAGCAGCCCGGGACAAAATCAGCCCCAGCATTTT; V: TRBV5-1; size: .; J: TRBJ1-5; D: .
CDR3: CASEGIWREPSVQFF; DNA: TGTGCCAGCGAGGGAATCTGGCGGGAGCCCTCCGTGCAGTTCTTC; V: TRBV6-5; size: .; J: TRBJ2-1; D: TRBD2
CDR3: CASSPRGNTIYF; DNA: TGTGCCAGCTCACCTAGAGGAAACACCATATATTTT; V: TRBV18; size: .; J: TRBJ1-3; D: .
CDR3: CSVDRGEETQYF; DNA: TGCAGCGTTGACAGGGGGGAAGAGACCCAGTACTTC; V: TRBV29-1; size: once; J: TRBJ2-5; D: .
CDR3: CASSLAGTVTETQYF; DNA: TGCGCCAGCAGCTTAGCCGGGACAGTTACAGAGACCCAGTACTTC; V: TRBV5-1; size: .; J: TRBJ2-5; D: TRBD1
CDR3: CAWKEGMRDRTEAFF; DNA: TGTGCCTGGAAGGAGGGTATGAGGGATCGCACTGAAGCTTTCTTT; V: TRBV30; size: .; J: TRBJ1-1; D: .
CDR3: CASSQGLAENYNEQFF; DNA: TGCGCCAGCAGCCAAGGGCTAGCAGAGAATTACAATGAGCAGTTCTTC; V: TRBV4-1; size: .; J: TRBJ2-1; D: .
CDR3: CASSQLAGEDEQYF; DNA: TGCGCCAGCAGCCAACTAGCGGGAGAGGACGAGCAGTACTTC; V: TRBV4-1; size: .; J: TRBJ2-7; D: TRBD2
CDR3: CASSPRAQAGTDTQYF; DNA: TGTGCCAGCTCACCACGAGCACAGGCAGGCACAGATACGCAGTATTTT; V: TRBV18; size: .; J: TRBJ2-3; D: .
CDR3: CASSLHLGSTEAFF; DNA: TGTGCCAGCAGCTTGCATCTAGGAAGCACTGAAGCTTTCTTT; V: TRBV7-3; size: few; J: TRBJ1-1; D: .
CDR3: CAISASGNTEAFF; DNA: TGTGCCATCAGTGCCTCAGGGAACACTGAAGCTTTCTTT; V: TRBV10-3; size: .; J: TRBJ1-1; D: .
CDR3: CASSFRSGSYNEQFF; DNA: TGTGCCAGCAGCTTCCGGAGCGGTTCCTACAATGAGCAGTTCTTC; V: TRBV5-4; size: .; J: TRBJ2-1; D: .
CDR3: CASSSPQGKNSPLHF; DNA: TGTGCCAGCAGCTCCCCCCAGGGGAAGAATTCACCCCTCCACTTT; V: TRBV7-6; size: few; J: TRBJ1-6; D: .
CDR3: CASSPWAGGYGYTF; DNA: TGTGCCAGCAGCCCGTGGGCAGGGGGATATGGCTACACCTTC; V: TRBV3-1/TRBV3-2; size: .; J: TRBJ1-2; D: TRBD1
CDR3: CASSWGQANTEAFF; DNA: TGTGCCAGCAGCTGGGGACAGGCGAACACTGAAGCTTTCTTT; V: TRBV7-2; size: once; J: TRBJ1-1; D: TRBD1
CDR3: CASSEGGEDTEAFF; DNA: TGTGCCAGCAGTGAAGGGGGGGAGGACACTGAAGCTTTCTTT; V: TRBV2; size: .; J: TRBJ1-1; D: .
CDR3: CASRTTGGLYNEQFF; DNA: TGTGCCAGTAGGACCACCGGGGGGCTCTACAATGAGCAGTTCTTC; V: TRBV19; size: .; J: TRBJ2-1; D: .
CDR3: CASSLGQGINEKLFF; DNA: TGCGCCAGCAGCCTTGGACAGGGGATAAATGAAAAACTGTTTTTT; V: TRBV4-1; size: .; J: TRBJ1-4; D: TRBD1
CDR3: CASSYSRLAGITDTQYF; DNA: TGTGCCAGCAGTTACTCGAGGCTAGCGGGGATCACAGATACGCAGTATTTT; V: TRBV6-2/TRBV6-3; size: .; J: TRBJ2-3; D: TRBD2
CDR3: CASSYYDRGWSPLHF; DNA: TGTGCCAGCAGTTACTACGACAGGGGTTGGTCACCCCTCCACTTT; V: TRBV6-2/TRBV6-3; size: once; J: TRBJ1-6; D: TRBD1
CDR3: CATSRDRAYTGELFF; DNA: TGTGCCACTTCACGGGACAGGGCTTACACCGGGGAGCTGTTTTTT; V: TRBV15; size: .; J: TRBJ2-2; D: TRBD1
CDR3: CASSAGTSGRRNEQFF; DNA: TGTGCCAGCAGTGCCGGGACTAGCGGGAGAAGGAATGAGCAGTTCTTC; V: TRBV6-2/TRBV6-3; size: .; J: TRBJ2-1; D: TRBD2
CDR3: CASSQDELSDTQYF; DNA: TGCGCCAGCAGCCAAGATGAGCTGAGCGATACGCAGTATTTT; V: TRBV4-3; size: .; J: TRBJ2-3; D: .
CDR3: CASSQDPRTGPSSGNTIYF; DNA: TGTGCCAGCAGCCAAGATCCCCGGACAGGTCCCTCCTCTGGAAACACCATATATTTT; V: TRBV4-2; size: .; J: TRBJ1-3; D: TRBD1
CDR3: CASRPFGQAGNTEAFF; DNA: TGCGCCAGCAGACCCTTTGGGCAGGCGGGAAACACTGAAGCTTTCTTT; V: TRBV5-1; size: few; J: TRBJ1-1; D: .
CDR3: CASGAGTHNEKLFF; DNA: TGCGCCAGCGGTGCCGGGACTCACAATGAAAAACTGTTTTTT; V: TRBV5-1; size: .; J: TRBJ1-4; D: .
CDR3: CASIGQGVGYTF; DNA: TGTGCCAGCATAGGACAGGGGGTTGGCTACACCTTC; V: TRBV3-1/TRBV3-2; size: .; J: TRBJ1-2; D: TRBD1
CDR3: CASSPSGQGNSPLHF; DNA: TGTGCCAGCTCACCATCGGGACAGGGAAATTCACCCCTCCACTTT; V: TRBV18; size: .; J: TRBJ1-6; D: TRBD1
CDR3: CASSEQAGGQETQYF; DNA: TGTGCCAGCAGTGAGCAGGCGGGGGGGCAAGAGACCCAGTACTTC; V: TRBV6-1; size: .; J: TRBJ2-5; D: TRBD2
CDR3: CASSPTSNEQFF; DNA: TGTGCCAGCAGCCCGACTAGCAATGAGCAGTTCTTC; V: TRBV7-9; size: few; J: TRBJ2-1; D: .
CDR3: CASSRGRVGYTF; DNA: TGCGCCAGCAGTCGGGGGAGGGTCGGCTACACCTTC; V: TRBV23-1; size: few; J: TRBJ1-2; D: .